One and the same sample provided the 6 T cell receptor beta chains below, sequenced in a study of human T cells and chemical hapten exposure. As to time point: pre-sensitization, week 0. Treatment here: therapeutic diphenylcyclopropenone sensitization with weekly scalp DPC. One entry per CDR3 protein results from TCRdb running MiXCR on the RACE reads. Among about 46,000 distinct CDR3 sequences, about 9.4% were seen once, and the ten largest hold more than 13%. Sample: whole blood, taken in connection with sensitization to the hapten diphenylcyclopropenone (DPC). These TCRs come from a woman in her thirties or forties with alopecia areata. Some clones in this sample may be carry-over from other donors' samples.

The gene calls are TRBV5-1 and TRBJ2-7; D not resolved. The ends were cut back, 0 bases at V and 6 bases at J, with 10 bases in the middle. The length of the CDR3 is 13 residues. CDR1 is SGHRS and CDR2 is YFSETQ in the germline V gene. The CDR3 nucleotides are TGCGCCAGCAGCTTGGGGGCAAGGGCCGAGCAGTACTTC. Translating gives CASSLGARAEQYF.

This clonotype was detected many times. The rearrangement uses TRBV3-1 and TRBJ2-7; 8 bases are shared with TRBD2. The CDR3 is made up of 16 amino acids. The germline gives CDR1 LGHDT, CDR2 YNNKEL (reference sequence). V lost 1 base, J lost 5 bases, and 10 bases stayed unmatched. CDR3 region: CASSQGGGRRSDEQYF. The CDR3 DNA is TGTGCCAGCAGCCAAGGGGGCGGGAGGCGCTCGGACGAGCAGTACTTC.

This clonotype was detected many times. This sequence joins TRBV18 and TRBJ2-2; TRBD1 matches at 7 bases. Germline values: CDR1 KGHSH, CDR2 LQKENI. The V and J ends lost 3 bases and 7 bases, in that order; junction bases with no gene match: 2. The CDR3 runs 13 residues. CDR3 protein: CASSPGQIGELFF. For the CDR3, the DNA is TGTGCCAGCTCACCGGGACAGATCGGGGAGCTGTTTTTT.

The chain recombines TRBV5-4 with TRBJ2-5; no clear D. Germline values: CDR1 SGHNT, CDR2 YYREEE (reference sequence). There are 14 residues in the CDR3. V was shortened by 1 base and J by 5 bases, with 12 bases between the two germline ends. CDR3: CASSLKQYSETQYF. CDR3 in DNA: TGTGCCAGCAGCTTGAAACAGTATTCTGAGACCCAGTACTTC.

This clonotype has only a few counts. The junction shows a germline mismatch at one end, possibly a read error. The DNA of the CDR3 is TGCAGTGCTCGCCACCATAGCGGGCACCCTCCGCTCTTC. Protein sequence: CSARHHSGHPPLF. This chain links TRBV20-1 with TRBJ2-1, with TRBD2 matching 7 bases. Germline-derived CDR1 and CDR2 are DFQATT and SNEGSKA (reference sequence). This CDR3 comprises 13 residues.

This clonotype was detected many times. This chain joins TRBV30 and TRBJ2-1; 10 nucleotides agree with TRBD2. CDR3 size: 16 residues. V dropped 0 bases and J dropped 7; count of bases not matched to a gene: 9. Germline V CDR1 and CDR2: GTSNPN, SVGIG (reference sequence). CDR3: CAWSVLSSGGVNEQFF. The CDR3 nucleotides are TGTGCCTGGAGTGTACTTTCCAGCGGGGGGGTAAATGAGCAGTTCTTC.